This TCR beta chain comes out of a study of a mutant IDH1 vaccine in newly diagnosed glioma. Looking at the study overall: Investigators started vaccination 4-6 weeks after radiotherapy alone, or with temozolomide cycles. Antecedent treatment encompassed radiotherapy, temozolomide, or their combination; the majority received both.

Unmatched junction bases numbered 6, after V lost 4 bases and J lost 5 bases. The CDR3 is 15 amino acids. Per germline, CDR1 SGHTA and CDR2 FQGNSA. Time point here: week 11, during vaccination. In the vaccine, a single dose held 300 ug of the mutant IDH1 20-mer peptide, along with topical imiquimod. Measured with immunoSEQ multiplex PCR; TCRdb has only the in-frame clones, and not every one. The table includes some 130,000 clones, around 80% detected once. Concerning this clone itself: Its antigen is unidentified.

Here the sequenced sample was PBMCs, taken from a glioma patient whose treatment included an IDH1 peptide vaccine. The chain carries TRBV7-2 and TRBJ2-3; 10 bases are shared with TRBD2. The receptor comes from a man aged 35 to 55 with glioma. The CDR3 sequence: CASSSSGGAGDTQYF. The CDR3 DNA is TGTGCCAGCAGCTCGAGCGGGGGGGCAGGAGATACGCAGTATTTT.